The 20 T cell receptor beta chains given below trace back to one sample, sequenced in a study of CD4+ T cells in melanoma. TCRdb keeps only in-frame clones here, not all; method: immunoSEQ multiplex PCR. This sample has more than 12,000 clones; roughly 60% occur once, and the top ten carry about 14%. Sequenced sample: cells from a culture (not recorded whether cultured in vitro). Receptor source: a human donor with melanoma.

In this sample, this clone turned up a few times. The V gene is TRBV4-2, the J gene TRBJ2-5, with 10 bases matching TRBD2. Per the germline V gene, CDR1 is LGHNA and CDR2 is YNFKEQ. V was clipped by 1 base and J by 5 bases; unmatched bases: 13. The CDR3 contains 18 residues. CDR3 residues: CASSQVKVAGGALETQYF. The CDR3 region has the DNA TGTGCCAGCAGCCAAGTAAAAGTAGCGGGGGGAGCATTGGAGACCCAGTACTTC.

The chain couples TRBV14 to TRBJ2-2; D is unclear. The CDR3 extends over 15 amino acids. Trimming took 3 bases from V and 1 from J, leaving 9 bases between them. Germline V gene data show CDR1 as SGHDN and CDR2 as FVKESK. CDR3 residues: CASSHRLMNTGELFF. The CDR3 nucleotides are TGTGCCAGCAGCCACCGACTTATGAACACCGGGGAGCTGTTTTTT.

The chain has TRBV18 and TRBJ1-6, with D unclear. Germline V gene lookup returns CDR1 KGHSH and CDR2 LQKENI. There are 15 residues in the CDR3. The V gene lost 3 bases and the J gene lost 3 bases, with 9 bases spanning the gap. The CDR3 is CASSPGQHYNSPLHF. The CDR3 coding sequence is TGTGCCAGCTCACCGGGTCAGCACTATAATTCACCCCTCCACTTT.

In its sample, this clone was seen a few times. The rearrangement links TRBV4-2 to TRBJ1-2; the match to TRBD1 covers 7 bases. This CDR3 spans 15 amino acids. Germline V lookup: CDR1 LGHNA, CDR2 YNFKEQ. V lost 0 bases to trimming and J lost 5 bases; unmatched junction nucleotides: 6. The chain's CDR3 is CASSQEVQGTYGYTF. For the CDR3, the DNA is TGTGCCAGCAGCCAAGAGGTACAGGGGACGTATGGCTACACCTTC.

The V gene is TRBV19, the J gene TRBJ1-1, with D perhaps TRBD1 (5 bases). CDR1 and CDR2 from the germline V gene are LNHDA and SQIVND (reference sequence). The CDR3 totals 14 residues. The ends were cut back, 4 bases at V and 11 bases at J, with 20 bases in the middle. CDR3 loop: CASSRAPGQLGAFF. DNA for the CDR3: TGTGCCAGTAGTAGGGCCCCAGGGCAACTAGGGGCTTTCTTT.

The V and J genes are TRBV5-4 and TRBJ2-3; tentative D call: TRBD2 (7 bases). Per germline, CDR1 SGHNT and CDR2 YYREEE (reference sequence). CDR3 length: 17 residues. V was cut by 0 bases and J by 2 bases, with 16 bases left in between. The DNA for the CDR3 is TGTGCCAGCAGCTTGGAGGGGGGGGGCCCTGACACAGATACGCAGTATTTT. Translated, it gives CASSLEGGGPDTDTQYF.

This clone was detected a few times. V gene TRBV7-3 combines with J gene TRBJ2-2, with 12 bases aligning to TRBD2. The CDR3 totals 15 residues. Germline V gene sequence: CDR1 SGHTA, CDR2 FQGTGA. V shed 3 bases and J 7 bases; nucleotides not matched to a gene: 3. The chain's CDR3 is CASSLTSGGVGELFF. The CDR3 DNA is TGTGCCAGCAGCTTGACTAGCGGGGGTGTCGGGGAGCTGTTTTTT.

This chain connects TRBV7-3 to TRBJ2-3; D uncertain. Trimming stripped 0 bases from V and 3 bases from J, with 13 bases between. The length of the CDR3 is 16 residues. CDR1 and CDR2 (germline): SGHTA, FQGTGA. As DNA, the CDR3 is TGTGCCAGCAGCTTAACGGGTCTCCTCGGTACAGATACGCAGTATTTT. It encodes CASSLTGLLGTDTQYF.

This clone was counted between two and nine times. The gene calls are TRBV18 and TRBJ1-1, with D perhaps matching TRBD1 (5 bases). V shed 6 bases and J shed 9 bases, with 17 bases lying between them. Germline CDR1 and CDR2: KGHSH and LQKENI. This CDR3 comprises 13 residues. The CDR3 reads CASSAGQRDQAFF. The CDR3 DNA follows: TGTGCCAGCTCCGCAGGGCAGAGAGATCAAGCTTTCTTT.

There are a few counts of this clone. The chain employs TRBV11-2 and TRBJ1-2; D might be TRBD1 (6 bases). CDR1 SGHAT and CDR2 FQNNGV come from the germline V gene. The V end lost 2 bases, the J end lost 4 bases, and 14 bases lay between the germline ends. CDR3 length equals 15 residues. Here the CDR3 DNA reads TGTGCCAGCAGCTTAACGGGGCAAGGGGGCTATGGCTACACCTTC. It translates to CASSLTGQGGYGYTF.

This chain joins TRBV15 and TRBJ2-3; 7 bases are shared with TRBD1. After removal of 5 bases from V and 2 bases from J, the junction contained 10 bases not matched to a gene. The CDR3 spans 16 residues. The germline gives CDR1 LNHNV, CDR2 YYDKDF (reference sequence). This chain's CDR3 is CATSRRTGADTDTQYF. The CDR3, as DNA: TGTGCCACCAGCCGGAGGACAGGCGCCGACACAGATACGCAGTATTTT.

This clone was counted a few times. The gene calls are TRBV14 and TRBJ2-1; 8 nucleotides align to TRBD2. From germline, CDR1 is SGHDN and CDR2 FVKESK. The V and J ends lost 2 bases and 9 bases, in that order; junction bases with no gene match: 9. The CDR3 consists of 15 residues. The DNA for the CDR3 is TGTGCCAGCAGCCAACTCGGGGGGGCCGGCGCTGAGCAGTTCTTC. This codes for CASSQLGGAGAEQFF.

This chain uses TRBV6-6 with TRBJ1-5, with 7 bases aligning to TRBD1. The CDR3 spans 13 residues. Germline V lookup: CDR1 MNHNY, CDR2 SVGAGI (reference sequence). V lost 7 bases, J lost 6 bases, and 6 bases stayed unmatched. CDR3 coding DNA: TGTGCCAGCAAACAGGGGCAAAGTCAGCCCCAGCATTTT. Encoded protein: CASKQGQSQPQHF.

The chain couples TRBV5-1 to TRBJ2-2, with TRBD1 matching over 8 bases. The CDR3 covers 15 residues. Germline V gene sequence: CDR1 SGHRS, CDR2 YFSETQ. The V and J ends lost 4 bases and 4 bases, in that order; junction bases with no gene match: 6. The CDR3 reads CASSPGQAFTGELFF. As DNA, the CDR3 is TGCGCCAGCAGCCCGGGACAGGCCTTCACCGGGGAGCTGTTTTTT.

Here the CDR3 reads CASRRTGGAYEQYF. The CDR3, as DNA: TGCGCCAGCAGGAGGACAGGGGGCGCCTACGAGCAGTACTTC. The chain recombines TRBV5-1 with TRBJ2-7; 11 nucleotides agree with TRBD1. Germline V gives CDR1 SGHRS, CDR2 YFSETQ. The CDR3 consists of 14 residues. Germline trimming cut 5 bases from V and 2 bases from J; bases unmatched to any gene: 3.

This clone was detected only once. The chain employs TRBV2 and TRBJ1-2; 10 bases agree with TRBD1. The CDR3 runs to 19 residues. The V gene's germline CDR1 is SNHLY and CDR2 FYNNEI. V was clipped by 7 bases and J by 3 bases; unmatched bases: 20. CDR3 amino acids: CASTKRRSAGTGADYGYTF. The CDR3 region has the DNA TGTGCCAGCACTAAACGCCGGTCGGCAGGGACAGGGGCTGACTATGGCTACACCTTC.

The chain joins TRBV5-5 to TRBJ2-3, with a possible D match to TRBD1 (5 bases). This CDR3 region has 16 residues. Trimming took 1 base from V and 6 from J, leaving 18 bases between them. CDR1 is SGHKS, CDR2 YYEKEE, per germline (reference sequence). The CDR3 here is CASSLSAGWLSDTQYF. CDR3 DNA sequence: TGTGCCAGCAGCTTGTCAGCAGGGTGGTTGTCCGATACGCAGTATTTT.

This sequence joins TRBV5-1 and TRBJ2-2; 12 bases are shared with TRBD2. Trimming cost V 4 bases and J 6 bases; bases outside gene matches: 7. Germline values: CDR1 SGHRS, CDR2 YFSETQ. The CDR3 contains 16 residues. CDR3 coding DNA: TGCGCCAGCAGCCCAACTAGCGGGGGGTCGTCCGGGGAGCTGTTTTTT. Amino acids: CASSPTSGGSSGELFF. The variable domain in full, completed from reference TRBV5-1 and TRBJ2-2, reads KAGVTQTPRYLIKTRGQQVTLSCSPISGHRSVSWYQQTPGQGLQFLFEYFSETQRNKGNFPGRFSGRQFSNSRSEMNVSTLELGDSALYLCASSPTSGGSSGELFFGEGSRLTVL.

The chain links TRBV6-5 to TRBJ1-6, with D hard to call. The germline V gene has CDR1 MNHEY and CDR2 SVGAGI. The CDR3 length is 14 residues. The V end lost 6 bases, the J end lost 6 bases, and 12 bases lay between the germline ends. The chain's CDR3 is CASRSRTLNSPLHF. CDR3 DNA: TGTGCCAGCAGGAGTCGGACTCTTAATTCACCCCTCCACTTT.

This chain connects TRBV5-1 to TRBJ1-1; D unresolved. The CDR3 totals 14 residues. Trimming left V 4 bases short and J 11 bases short, with 21 bases between. The germline V gene encodes CDR1 SGHRS and CDR2 YFSETQ. CDR3 DNA sequence: TGCGCCAGCAGCCCCAGATTCGGGCCTGGTGGGGCTTTCTTT. Translated, it gives CASSPRFGPGGAFF.